This is a list of T cell receptor beta chains from one sample in a study of response to subunit inactivated influenza vaccine. TCRdb re-analysed the RT-PCR reads in MiXCR, keeping a single row per CDR3 protein. Here the sample spans 300,000 to 350,000 distinct CDR3 sequences, roughly 22% being singletons. This sample comprised PBMCs from blood, obtained about 20 months after vaccination. All receptors derive from a man aged 45 to 75 who received an inactivated influenza vaccine. The CDR3 runs from the conserved cysteine through the conserved F or W. The D gene is left open where the match is weak. Only some rows state a clone size, as once, few, many or a class for expanded clones.

V gene	J gene	D gene	clone size	CDR3 protein	CDR3 DNA
TRBV11-2	TRBJ2-5	TRBD2	few	CASSLRTSGGETQYF	TGTGCCAGCAGCCTAAGGACTAGCGGGGGTGAGACCCAGTACTTC
TRBV5-1	TRBJ2-2	NA	NA	CASSLVQVGGELFF	TGCGCCAGCAGCTTGGTACAGGTTGGCGGGGAGCTGTTTTTT
TRBV18	TRBJ2-1	TRBD2	once	CASSPPGGSSYNEQFF	TGTGCCAGCTCACCACCCGGCGGGAGCTCCTACAATGAGCAGTTCTTC
TRBV2	TRBJ1-5	NA	NA	CASSERQGGQPQHF	TGTGCCAGCAGTGAACGGCAGGGAGGGCAGCCCCAGCATTTT
TRBV12-3/TRBV12-4	TRBJ2-1	TRBD2	NA	CASSLGLAGVNEQFF	TGTGCCAGCAGTTTAGGACTAGCGGGAGTTAATGAGCAGTTCTTC
TRBV3-1	TRBJ1-2	TRBD1	NA	CASSYGQGQGYGYTF	TGTGCCAGCAGCTACGGACAGGGCCAGGGCTATGGCTACACCTTC
TRBV27	TRBJ1-5	NA	many	CASSFGPNQPQHF	TGTGCCAGCAGTTTCGGGCCAAATCAGCCCCAGCATTTT
TRBV4-3	TRBJ1-2	TRBD1	NA	CASSQEVGTGDYGYTF	TGCGCCAGCAGCCAAGAAGTAGGGACAGGGGACTATGGCTACACCTTC
TRBV7-3	TRBJ2-3	NA	few	CASSQTGTHRTDTQYF	TGTGCCAGCAGCCAAACAGGGACCCATCGCACAGATACGCAGTATTTT
TRBV20-1	TRBJ1-1	TRBD1	few	CSATPGQGWTEAFF	TGCAGTGCTACACCGGGACAGGGGTGGACTGAAGCTTTCTTT
TRBV4-1	TRBJ2-1	TRBD2	many	CASSRPPGLALLREQFF	TGCGCCAGCAGCCGCCCCCCGGGACTAGCTCTCCTCAGGGAGCAGTTCTTC
TRBV3-1	TRBJ2-1	NA	few	CASGGAIYNEQFF	TGTGCCAGCGGCGGAGCGATCTACAATGAGCAGTTCTTC
TRBV30	TRBJ1-2	TRBD1	NA	CAWSTWDRYYGYTF	TGTGCCTGGAGTACCTGGGACAGGTACTATGGCTACACCTTC
TRBV4-2	TRBJ2-2	NA	many	CASSLYNTGELFF	TGTGCCAGCAGCCTGTATAACACCGGGGAGCTGTTTTTT
TRBV21-1	TRBJ1-6	NA	many	CASSPGMDITLHF	TGTGCCAGCAGCCCTGGAATGGACATCACCCTCCACTTT
TRBV12-3/TRBV12-4	TRBJ1-4	NA	NA	CASSLWEGEKLFF	TGTGCCAGCAGTTTGTGGGAGGGGGAAAAACTGTTTTTT
TRBV4-1	TRBJ2-1	NA	NA	CASSQEWTTNGNEQFF	TGCGCCAGCAGCCAAGAGTGGACGACTAACGGCAATGAGCAGTTCTTC
TRBV20-1	TRBJ2-5	TRBD2	NA	CSASPTSGRARETQYF	TGCAGTGCTAGCCCCACTAGCGGGAGGGCCCGAGAGACCCAGTACTTC